The 15 T cell receptor beta chains below were found in one sample sequenced in a study of cytomegalovirus exposure and HLA in healthy donors (dated by TCRdb to the late 2010s). The protocol used for the library was the immunoSEQ multiplex PCR assay. For the multiplex PCR, a mixture combining 60 forward primers for TCR Vbeta segments and 13 reverse primers for TCR Jbeta segments was used. TCRdb carries this immuneACCESS record with in-frame sequences only. Its versions omit some clonotypes, under half of them owing to an unresolved V gene in the studies checked, with the rest unexplained. A total of about 270,000 clones appear in this sample, just over 70% of them only once. The ten largest clonotypes hold over 2% of the sample. The sequenced sample consisted of PBMCs. These receptors originate from a female donor in good health and CMV-seronegative.

V and J are TRBV18 and TRBJ2-7; 8 bases agree with TRBD1. CDR1 and CDR2 from the germline V gene are KGHSH and LQKENI. After removal of 6 bases from V and 0 bases from J, the junction contained 10 bases not matched to a gene. The CDR3 loop spans 16 amino acids. The CDR3 protein is CASSRKTGADSYEQYF. The CDR3 bases are TGTGCCAGCTCTCGAAAGACAGGGGCCGACTCCTACGAGCAGTACTTC. The variable domain in full, completed from reference TRBV18 and TRBJ2-7, reads NAGVMQNPRHLVRRRGQEARLRCSPMKGHSHVYWYRQLPEEGLKFMVYLQKENIIDESGMPKERFSAEFPKEGPSILRIQQVVRGDSAAYFCASSRKTGADSYEQYFGPGTRLTVT.

This chain uses TRBV5-1 with TRBJ2-1, with 10 bases identical to TRBD2. The CDR3 spans 16 residues. Germline lookup yields CDR1 SGHRS and CDR2 YFSETQ. V was clipped by 5 bases and J by 4 bases; unmatched bases: 9. CDR3 sequence (DNA): TGCGCCAGCAGTCTACGTACTAGCGGGGATTACAATGAGCAGTTCTTC. Amino acids: CASSLRTSGDYNEQFF. The whole variable domain, filled in from reference TRBV5-1 and TRBJ2-1, reads KAGVTQTPRYLIKTRGQQVTLSCSPISGHRSVSWYQQTPGQGLQFLFEYFSETQRNKGNFPGRFSGRQFSNSRSEMNVSTLELGDSALYLCASSLRTSGDYNEQFFGPGTRLTVL.

This rearrangement joins TRBV5-1 to TRBJ2-7, with TRBD1 matching over 7 bases. The CDR3 is 15 amino acids. With 1 base clipped from V and 2 bases from J, the junction kept 6 bases outside the gene matches. Germline CDR1 is SGHRS and CDR2 is YFSETQ. CDR3 in DNA: TGCGCCAGCAGCTTGTTGACAGGGAGCACCTACGAGCAGTACTTC. This encodes CASSLLTGSTYEQYF.

The chain joins TRBV5-1 to TRBJ1-2, with D perhaps TRBD1 (6 bases). V dropped 3 bases and J dropped 4 bases, with 13 bases sitting between them. Germline V CDR1 and CDR2: SGHRS, YFSETQ. The CDR3 covers 14 residues. This CDR3 reads CASSSQGGAYGYTF. CDR3 nucleotides: TGCGCCAGCAGCTCACAGGGAGGGGCCTATGGCTACACCTTC.

This rearrangement joins TRBV5-1 to TRBJ1-1, with TRBD1 as a possible D gene (5 bases). V was trimmed by 4 bases and J by 3 bases, leaving 16 bases between them. CDR1 and CDR2 (germline): SGHRS, YFSETQ. The CDR3 is made up of 15 amino acids. CDR3 amino acids: CASSTDTLPHTEAFF. As DNA, the CDR3 is TGCGCCAGCAGCACGGACACCCTACCTCACACTGAAGCTTTCTTT.

Here the CDR3 DNA reads TGTGCCAGCAGCTTCAACTACCTGGGAGATGATGAGCAGTTCTTC. Its protein product is CASSFNYLGDDEQFF. The chain links TRBV11-3 to TRBJ2-1; a weak D match, TRBD2 (5 bases). The V end was cut by 3 bases, the J end by 8 bases, with 17 bases between. CDR1 is SGHNT, CDR2 YENEEA, per germline. The CDR3 runs 15 residues.

V is TRBV6-4 and J is TRBJ2-7, with 8 bases identical to TRBD1. Germline loops: CDR1 MRHNA, CDR2 SNTAGT. V was clipped by 1 base and J by 6 bases; unmatched bases: 11. The CDR3 runs to 16 residues. The DNA for the CDR3 is TGTGCCAGCAGTGACTTCCCGGGACAGGCCAGCTCCGAGCAGTACTTC. Translation: CASSDFPGQASSEQYF.

The chain combines TRBV7-6 with TRBJ2-7; D possibly corresponds to TRBD2 (6 bases). The V and J ends lost 2 bases and 2 bases respectively, with 10 bases between them. CDR1 and CDR2 from the germline V gene are SGHVS and FNYEAQ. CDR3 length: 14 residues. CDR3 coding DNA: TGTGCCAGCAGCTTAACGGCGGGAACCTACGAGCAGTACTTC. The encoded protein is CASSLTAGTYEQYF.

CDR3: CASQANEKLFF. CDR3 sequence (DNA): TGTGCCTCGCAGGCTAATGAAAAACTGTTTTTT. This rearrangement joins TRBV7-9 to TRBJ1-4; D remains unclear. The germline V and J ends were trimmed by 11 bases and 3 bases, with 7 bases remaining between them. The CDR3 is 11 residues long. Germline assignment: CDR1 SEHNR and CDR2 FQNEAQ (reference sequence).

J is TRBJ2-2 and V is TRBV7-9; a weak D match, TRBD1 (6 bases). Trimming cost V 5 bases and J 4 bases, with 14 bases left between them. Germline V gene lookup returns CDR1 SEHNR and CDR2 FQNEAQ (reference sequence). The CDR3 loop spans 15 amino acids. CDR3 bases: TGTGCCAGCAGCCCCGCTACAGGGTTCACCGGGGAGCTGTTTTTT. It translates to CASSPATGFTGELFF.

This chain joins TRBV7-9 and TRBJ1-1; D remains ambiguous. This CDR3 has 14 residues. Trimming removed 3 bases at V and 3 bases at J, with 11 bases between. Germline lookup yields CDR1 SEHNR and CDR2 FQNEAQ (reference sequence). The CDR3 DNA reads as TGTGCCAGCAGCTTTTGGAGGGTTGACACTGAAGCTTTCTTT. Amino acid sequence: CASSFWRVDTEAFF. The full variable domain, in which reference TRBV7-9 and TRBJ1-1 provide the parts outside the CDR3, is DTGVSQNPRHKITKRGQNVTFRCDPISEHNRLYWYRQTLGQGPEFLTYFQNEAQLEKSRLLSDRFSAERPKGSFSTLEIQRTEQGDSAMYLCASSFWRVDTEAFFGQGTRLTVV.

The chain is built from TRBV27 and TRBJ2-5; TRBD1 agrees at 9 bases. The germline gives CDR1 MNHEY, CDR2 SMNVEV (reference sequence). After removal of 6 bases from V and 11 bases from J, the junction contained 10 bases not matched to a gene. CDR3 length: 13 amino acids. Here the CDR3 DNA reads TGTGCCAGCAGAAGGACAGGGGTAACGGAGCAGTACTTC. Its protein is CASRRTGVTEQYF.

The chain employs TRBV2 and TRBJ1-1, with a tentative D call TRBD1 (5 bases). The germline gives CDR1 SNHLY, CDR2 FYNNEI. This CDR3 spans 13 amino acids. Trimming shortened V by 6 bases and J by 1 base, and 9 bases separated the two germline ends. In DNA, the CDR3 is TGTGCCAGCAGGTTCCAGGGGAACACTGAAGCTTTCTTT. It specifies CASRFQGNTEAFF.

The chain recombines TRBV27 with TRBJ2-7; maybe TRBD1 (5 bases). V lost 5 bases, J lost 1 base, and 15 bases lay in between. This CDR3 contains 15 residues. Germline values: CDR1 MNHEY, CDR2 SMNVEV (reference sequence). The CDR3 sequence is CASSTTGFGSYEQYF. The CDR3 DNA reads TGTGCCAGCAGTACTACAGGATTCGGTTCCTACGAGCAGTACTTC.

The V and J genes are TRBV5-1 and TRBJ2-7, with a tentative D call TRBD2 (6 bases). With 1 base removed from V and 1 base from J, the gap between germline ends came to 15 bases. The CDR3 contains 16 residues. Germline V gene lookup returns CDR1 SGHRS and CDR2 YFSETQ. DNA of the CDR3: TGCGCCAGCAGCTTGAGTCGCGCCGGGGGATCCTACGAGCAGTACTTC. Translation gives CASSLSRAGGSYEQYF.